Presented here are 26 T cell receptor beta chains from one specimen sequenced in a study of cytomegalovirus exposure and HLA in healthy donors. The PCR used 60 Vbeta and 13 Jbeta primers. Some clones are missing from TCRdb's copy, which holds only in-frame ones; the method was immunoSEQ multiplex PCR. The sample records roughly 90,000 clones, nearly 80% being singletons. The source material was PBMCs. These receptors were taken from a woman aged 40 to 55 in good health and CMV-seropositive.

The chain carries TRBV30 and TRBJ2-5; 10 nucleotides align to TRBD2. The junction had 5 bases not matched to a gene; V was cut back by 6 bases and J by 4 bases. CDR1 and CDR2 (germline): GTSNPN, SVGIG (reference sequence). CDR3 length equals 13 residues. The CDR3 DNA follows: TGTGCCTGTGGAGTAGCGGGAGGAGAGACCCAGTACTTC. Protein: CACGVAGGETQYF.

This rearrangement joins TRBV4-3 to TRBJ1-2, with D perhaps TRBD1 (6 bases). The CDR3 extends over 15 amino acids. V lost 0 bases and J lost 5, with 13 bases in between. The V gene's germline CDR1 is LGHNA and CDR2 YSLEER. Here the CDR3 DNA reads TGCGCCAGCAGCCAAGAGGGCAGGGGCCGATATGGCTACACCTTC. This encodes CASSQEGRGRYGYTF.

V and J are TRBV2 and TRBJ2-1; 11 bases are a match to TRBD2. The germline CDR1 and CDR2 sequences are SNHLY and FYNNEI. CDR3 length equals 16 residues. The ends lost 6 bases at V and 1 base at J; junction bases unmatched: 5. CDR3: CASRSLAGASYNEQFF. CDR3 nucleotide sequence: TGTGCCAGCAGATCACTAGCGGGAGCTTCCTACAATGAGCAGTTCTTC.

The J gene is TRBJ2-2, the V gene TRBV6-4; D is undetermined. V was cut by 1 base and J by 5 bases, with 8 bases left in between. This CDR3 comprises 14 residues. From germline, CDR1 is MRHNA and CDR2 SNTAGT. The CDR3 sequence: CASSDWLDTGELFF. The CDR3 bases are TGTGCCAGCAGTGACTGGCTAGATACCGGGGAGCTGTTTTTT.

CDR3 loop: CASTRGAPSTDTQYF. DNA of the CDR3: TGTGCCAGCACTCGCGGGGCCCCTAGCACAGATACGCAGTATTTT. V usage is TRBV9 and J usage is TRBJ2-3; perhaps TRBD2 as D (6 bases). This CDR3 is built from 15 residues. Deletions cut 6 bases from V and 0 bases from J, with 14 bases between. Germline CDR1 and CDR2: SGDLS and YYNGEE.

This clone showed up just once. The gene calls are TRBV29-1 and TRBJ1-1; 8 nucleotides line up with TRBD1. Germline assignment: CDR1 SQVTM and CDR2 ANQGSEA. CDR3 length equals 15 residues. Trimming took 2 bases from V and 3 from J; bases not matched to a gene: 8. Here the CDR3 reads CSVEKPDRVDTEAFF. The CDR3 nucleotides are TGCAGCGTTGAAAAACCGGACAGGGTGGACACTGAAGCTTTCTTT.

The chain employs TRBV28 and TRBJ2-5, with TRBD1 as a possible D gene (5 bases). The end of the DNA fits TRBJ2-7 better, so the J call may be wrong. Germline CDR1 and CDR2: MDHEN and SYDVKM. This CDR3 region has 14 residues. CDR3 DNA sequence: TGTGCCAGCAGTCCCCCACCAGGGTCCTACGAGCAGTACTTC. It specifies CASSPPPGSYEQYF.

This clone was found once. V and J are TRBV27 and TRBJ2-7, with 13 bases matching TRBD2. In germline, CDR1 is MNHEY, CDR2 SMNVEV (reference sequence). The CDR3 is made up of 17 amino acids. V gave up 0 bases and J gave up 3 bases; unmatched junction bases: 5. The CDR3 reads CASSLSSRLAGGYEQYF. The CDR3 DNA reads as TGTGCCAGCAGTTTATCGAGTCGACTAGCGGGAGGCTACGAGCAGTACTTC.

This clone came up once. The chain employs TRBV19 and TRBJ2-1; D perhaps matches TRBD2 (5 bases). This CDR3 has 14 residues. Trimming took off 3 bases at V and 6 bases at J, with 12 bases between the two ends. CDR1 is LNHDA, CDR2 SQIVND, per germline (reference sequence). CDR3 residues: CASSMASGFNEQFF. For the CDR3, the DNA is TGTGCCAGTAGTATGGCGTCGGGGTTCAATGAGCAGTTCTTC.

The chain recombines TRBV29-1 with TRBJ2-1; 11 bases are a match to TRBD2. Germline CDR1 SQVTM, CDR2 ANQGSEA. The CDR3 consists of 15 residues. The V and J ends lost 3 bases and 4 bases, in that order; junction bases with no gene match: 5. The chain's CDR3 is CSVETGTSGYNEQFF. The CDR3 coding sequence is TGCAGCGTTGAGACCGGGACTAGCGGTTACAATGAGCAGTTCTTC.

The genes are TRBV27 and TRBJ2-7; 10 bases are shared with TRBD1. J gave up 1 base and V 8 bases, and 14 bases lay outside the gene matches. Germline assignment: CDR1 MNHEY and CDR2 SMNVEV (reference sequence). The CDR3 length is 17 residues. CDR3 sequence reads: CASRGDRGLGISYEQYF. The CDR3 DNA is TGTGCCAGCCGAGGTGACAGGGGGCTCGGAATTTCCTACGAGCAGTACTTC.

This clone was recorded once. The chain couples TRBV27 to TRBJ2-4; possibly TRBD2 for D (6 bases). Germline V gene data show CDR1 as MNHEY and CDR2 as SMNVEV (reference sequence). This CDR3 has 12 residues. Between the trimmed V and J ends, which lost 5 bases and 8 bases, there was a span of 10 bases. CDR3: CASSPGGDIQYF. The CDR3 DNA reads TGTGCCAGCAGTCCCGGGGGAGACATTCAGTACTTC.

V usage is TRBV7-8 and J usage is TRBJ1-5; 8 bases are a match to TRBD1. Germline lookup yields CDR1 SGHVS and CDR2 FQNEAQ. The CDR3 has 16 residues. Trimming took 5 bases from V and 1 from J; bases not matched to a gene: 7. This chain's CDR3 is CASSGQGANSNQPQHF. The CDR3 nucleotides are TGTGCCAGCAGCGGCCAGGGGGCTAACAGCAATCAGCCCCAGCATTTT.

V and J are TRBV18 and TRBJ1-1, with TRBD1 matching over 11 bases. The CDR3 covers 15 residues. The V segment lost 4 bases and the J segment 1 base; nucleotides outside the gene matches: 2. The germline gives CDR1 KGHSH, CDR2 LQKENI. The CDR3 region has the DNA TGTGCCAGCTCACGGGACAGGGGGTCGAACACTGAAGCTTTCTTT. Translated, it gives CASSRDRGSNTEAFF.

Comments on this clone: Other DNA sequences in the sample encode the same CDR3. The chain carries TRBV18 and TRBJ1-2; TRBD1 might be the D (5 bases). Trimming left V 2 bases short and J 2 bases short, with 9 bases between. The CDR3 length is 14 residues. Germline V gives CDR1 KGHSH, CDR2 LQKENI. The CDR3 sequence is CASSPSGENYGYTF. Here the CDR3 DNA reads TGTGCCAGCTCACCATCGGGGGAGAACTATGGCTACACCTTC.

The V and J genes are TRBV6-5 and TRBJ1-1, with D perhaps matching TRBD1 (6 bases). This CDR3 region has 13 residues. Germline V lookup: CDR1 MNHEY, CDR2 SVGAGI. Trimming pared 6 bases from V and 4 bases from J, leaving 12 bases between. The CDR3 region is CASRAEDSTEAFF. CDR3 coding DNA: TGTGCCAGCAGAGCCGAGGACAGCACTGAAGCTTTCTTT.

This clone appeared once. V gene TRBV4-3 combines with J gene TRBJ2-5; D perhaps matches TRBD2 (5 bases). The J call is in doubt because the DNA end fits TRBJ2-7 better. Germline CDR1 and CDR2: LGHNA and YSLEER. The length of the CDR3 is 12 residues. CDR3 bases: TGCGCCAGCAGCCAAGCGGGGTACGAGCAGTACTTC. The encoded protein is CASSQAGYEQYF.

CDR3 in DNA: TGTGCCAGCAGGGCTAGACAGGGGAGGAGGGATCAGCCCCAGCATTTT. Translating gives CASRARQGRRDQPQHF. The chain uses TRBV7-3 and TRBJ1-5; 8 bases line up with TRBD1. V lost 6 bases, J lost 5 bases, and 12 bases stayed unmatched. The CDR3 spans 16 residues. Germline V gene sequence: CDR1 SGHTA, CDR2 FQGTGA.

The chain employs TRBV7-2 and TRBJ1-5, with 7 bases lining up with TRBD1. The CDR3 has 14 amino acids. The V segment lost 5 bases and the J segment 7 bases; nucleotides outside the gene matches: 8. CDR1 and CDR2 (germline): SGHTA, FQGNSA. This CDR3 reads CASSRDRVEQPQHF. CDR3 nucleotides: TGTGCCAGCAGCCGCGACAGGGTTGAACAGCCCCAGCATTTT.

The table lists this clone with a few counts. This chain uses TRBV2 with TRBJ2-3, with TRBD2 identical over 7 bases. CDR3 length: 15 residues. V gave up 0 bases and J gave up 4 bases; unmatched junction bases: 4. CDR1 SNHLY and CDR2 FYNNEI come from the germline V gene. CDR3 DNA sequence: TGTGCCAGCAGTGAAGCTCTAGCGGTCGCAGATACGCAGTATTTT. Amino acids: CASSEALAVADTQYF.

V gene TRBV9 combines with J gene TRBJ2-5, with 12 bases that match TRBD1. Germline V lookup: CDR1 SGDLS, CDR2 YYNGEE. With V trimmed by 2 bases and J by 7 bases, 6 bases remained unmatched. This CDR3 has 15 residues. CDR3 sequence (DNA): TGTGCCAGCAGCGTGGGGACAGGGGGCGATGGGACCCAGTACTTC. Its translation is CASSVGTGGDGTQYF.

This rearrangement joins TRBV18 to TRBJ2-3; TRBD2 is a possible D gene (5 bases). V shed 1 base and J shed 5 bases, with 13 bases lying between them. This CDR3 region has 15 residues. Germline lookup yields CDR1 KGHSH and CDR2 LQKENI. The CDR3: CASSPLEGKKDTQYF. The CDR3 DNA follows: TGTGCCAGCTCACCACTAGAGGGAAAAAAAGATACGCAGTATTTT. Looking up the rest from reference TRBV18 and TRBJ2-3 gives the full variable domain: NAGVMQNPRHLVRRRGQEARLRCSPMKGHSHVYWYRQLPEEGLKFMVYLQKENIIDESGMPKERFSAEFPKEGPSILRIQQVVRGDSAAYFCASSPLEGKKDTQYFGPGTRLTVL.

V and J are TRBV7-2 and TRBJ1-4, with D tentatively TRBD1 (5 bases). The ends were cut back, 1 base at V and 3 bases at J, with 6 bases in the middle. The CDR3 consists of 14 residues. Per the germline V gene, CDR1 is SGHTA and CDR2 is FQGNSA. Here the CDR3 DNA reads TGTGCCAGCAGCTTAGGGGGCCCTAATGAAAAACTGTTTTTT. It specifies CASSLGGPNEKLFF.

The V gene is TRBV18, the J gene TRBJ2-7; 7 bases line up with TRBD1. J lost 5 bases, V lost 2 bases, and 27 bases had no gene match. The CDR3 totals 21 residues. The germline V gene has CDR1 KGHSH and CDR2 LQKENI. The CDR3 protein is CASSPRGDRARPPLSGDEQYF. In DNA, the CDR3 is TGTGCCAGCTCACCAAGGGGAGACAGGGCTCGGCCGCCTCTATCCGGGGACGAGCAGTACTTC.

This clone was observed a single time. The rearrangement links TRBV7-9 to TRBJ2-1, with 7 bases aligning to TRBD2. From germline, CDR1 is SEHNR and CDR2 FQNEAQ (reference sequence). V lost 5 bases and J lost 9; bases outside the gene matches: 22. The length of the CDR3 is 18 residues. CDR3 in DNA: TGTGCCAGCAGCCGTCCTTGGGTAGCGGGTAATGTTCTGGGTGAGCAGTTCTTC. Protein sequence: CASSRPWVAGNVLGEQFF.

The chain joins TRBV9 to TRBJ2-3, with D possibly matching TRBD2 (5 bases). This CDR3 has 16 amino acids. Trimming pared 1 base from V and 5 bases from J, leaving 17 bases between. Per germline, CDR1 SGDLS and CDR2 YYNGEE. The CDR3 region has the DNA TGTGCCAGCAGCGTAAAAGAGGGTACCCTCGGAGATACGCAGTATTTT. This translates into CASSVKEGTLGDTQYF.